The 22 T cell receptor beta chains given below trace back to one sample, sequenced in a study of T cells in Graves' hyperthyroidism and ophthalmopathy. What was amplified from RNA transcripts were TCR beta CDR3 regions. An initial round of RT-PCR targeting the TCR CDR3 relied on the HTBI primer set. TCRdb analysed the multiplex PCR reads with MiXCR anew, one entry per CDR3 protein. Of hundreds of thousands of distinct CDR3 sequences in the sample, approximately 15% were seen once. Specimen: blood. These receptors all stem from a woman aged 40 to 49 with Graves' ophthalmopathy.

This chain uses TRBV6-1 with TRBJ1-5; D is ambiguous. Trimming left V 6 bases short and J 4 bases short, with 13 bases between. The CDR3 length is 14 residues. CDR1 MNHNS and CDR2 SASEGT come from the germline V gene. In DNA, the CDR3 is TGTGCCAGCAGCCCCAACGGGCCGAATCAGCCCCAGCATTTT. Translating gives CASSPNGPNQPQHF.

The chain recombines TRBV12-3 or TRBV12-4 with TRBJ2-1, with D tentatively TRBD2 (6 bases). V lost 5 bases and J 8 bases, leaving 19 bases between the germline ends. This CDR3 contains 15 residues. DNA for the CDR3: TGTGCCAGCAGTGGGACTTTTCCCTCGGCTCATGAGCAGTTCTTC. This encodes CASSGTFPSAHEQFF.

This sequence joins TRBV6-2 or TRBV6-3 and TRBJ2-7, with 8 nucleotides matching TRBD2. The CDR3 has 13 amino acids. Germline lookup yields CDR1 MNHEY and CDR2 SVGEGT. V was clipped by 7 bases and J by 5 bases; unmatched bases: 7. The CDR3 DNA follows: TGTGCCAGCATGCGAGCGGGAGCCCACGAGCAGTACTTC. Residues: CASMRAGAHEQYF.

This clonotype was picked up many times. The CDR3 DNA sequence: TGTGCCAGCAGCCGGCAGAGCGGATATAATTCACCCCTCCACTTT. This translates into CASSRQSGYNSPLHF. V is TRBV13 and J is TRBJ1-6; D is unclear. Germline V CDR1 and CDR2: PRHDT, FYEKMQ (reference sequence). The length of the CDR3 is 15 residues. V shed 5 bases and J shed 4 bases, with 12 bases lying between them.

At least ten counts were recorded for this clonotype. The chain couples TRBV6-2 or TRBV6-3 to TRBJ1-5; TRBD1 might be the D (5 bases). CDR3 length: 12 residues. V was pared by 7 bases and J by 4 bases, with 8 bases between. CDR1 is MNHEY, CDR2 SVGEGT, per germline. CDR3 in amino acids: CASTWGNQPQHF. The CDR3 bases are TGTGCCAGCACTTGGGGGAATCAGCCCCAGCATTTT.

This clonotype was seen repeatedly, ten times or more. The rearrangement links TRBV28 to TRBJ2-7, with D unclear. V lost 3 bases to trimming and J lost 2 bases, with 5 bases between them. The CDR3 covers 12 residues. The V gene's germline CDR1 is MDHEN and CDR2 SYDVKM. CDR3 protein: CASSFPPYEQYF. CDR3 bases: TGTGCCAGCAGTTTCCCCCCCTACGAGCAGTACTTC.

This clonotype was seen only a few times. The rearrangement joins TRBV28 to TRBJ2-5; perhaps TRBD2 as D (7 bases). V lost 5 bases, J lost 3 bases, and 16 bases lay in between. This CDR3 has 15 residues. CDR1 is MDHEN, CDR2 SYDVKM, per germline. The CDR3 sequence: CASSKGGGREETQYF. The CDR3 DNA follows: TGTGCCAGCAGTAAGGGGGGGGGACGTGAAGAGACCCAGTACTTC.

This clonotype was recorded at least ten times. This chain joins TRBV6-1 and TRBJ2-5, with D maybe TRBD1 (7 bases). V gave up 3 bases and J gave up 5 bases, with 19 bases separating them. Germline CDR1 is MNHNS and CDR2 is SASEGT. CDR3 length: 16 residues. The CDR3 DNA follows: TGTGCCAGCAGTGAGCAAACCTTTTCAGGGGGGGAGACCCAGTACTTC. Translating gives CASSEQTFSGGETQYF.

The sample holds a few counts of this clonotype. This chain links TRBV11-2 with TRBJ2-5; a possible D gene is TRBD2 (5 bases). Looked up from germline, CDR1 is SGHAT and CDR2 is FQNNGV. CDR3 length: 18 amino acids. The ends were cut back, 0 bases at V and 7 bases at J, with 24 bases in the middle. CDR3 DNA sequence: TGTGCCAGCAGCTTAGAAGGATTGGCGGGTGCGAGCGATTGGACCCAGTACTTC. Protein product: CASSLEGLAGASDWTQYF. The whole variable domain, remainder taken from reference TRBV11-2 and TRBJ2-5, is EAGVAQSPRYKIIEKRQSVAFWCNPISGHATLYWYQQILGQGPKLLIQFQNNGVVDDSQLPKDRFSAERLKGVDSTLKIQPAKLEDSAVYLCASSLEGLAGASDWTQYFGPGTRLLVL.

With respect to this clonotype: This may be a read error, as it is one base from a much larger clone. The chain has TRBV19 and TRBJ1-6; 10 bases match TRBD1. V lost 3 bases to trimming and J lost 7 bases; unmatched junction nucleotides: 6. The CDR3 is made up of 16 amino acids. CDR1 is LNHDA and CDR2 is SQIVND in the germline V gene (reference sequence). In DNA, the CDR3 is TGTGCCAGTAGTATTGAGACAGGGGGCGGGAATTCACCCCTCCACTTT. Amino acid sequence: CASSIETGGGNSPLHF.

The chain links TRBV6-1 to TRBJ1-1; D perhaps matches TRBD1 (6 bases). The CDR3 covers 15 residues. Trimming stripped 5 bases from V and 2 bases from J, with 15 bases between. CDR1 is MNHNS, CDR2 SASEGT, per germline. Here the CDR3 reads CASSTSWTANTEAFF. The CDR3 DNA reads as TGTGCCAGCAGTACCTCGTGGACAGCCAACACTGAAGCTTTCTTT.

The chain carries TRBV20-1 and TRBJ1-1; 9 nucleotides match TRBD1. The ends lost 0 bases at V and 6 bases at J; junction bases unmatched: 5. From germline, CDR1 is DFQATT and CDR2 SNEGSKA (reference sequence). CDR3 size: 14 residues. In nucleotides, the CDR3 is TGCAGTGCTAGAGACACGACAGGGGGACCTGAAGCTTTCTTT. The encoded protein is CSARDTTGGPEAFF.

V gene TRBV7-3 combines with J gene TRBJ1-1; 7 nucleotides match TRBD1. Germline CDR1 SGHTA, CDR2 FQGTGA. This CDR3 has 16 residues. The ends lost 4 bases at V and 0 bases at J; junction bases unmatched: 8. This chain's CDR3 is CASSSQGGLMNTEAFF. The CDR3 DNA follows: TGTGCCAGCAGCTCGCAGGGGGGGTTAATGAACACTGAAGCTTTCTTT.

This clonotype was detected only a few times. This sequence joins TRBV20-1 and TRBJ1-1; 7 bases fit TRBD1. In germline, CDR1 is DFQATT, CDR2 SNEGSKA (reference sequence). CDR3 length equals 17 residues. The J segment lost 2 bases and the V segment lost 3 bases, leaving 15 bases of the junction unmatched. The CDR3 sequence: CSARGQVSTGVNTEAFF. In nucleotides, the CDR3 is TGCAGTGCTAGGGGGCAGGTCTCAACAGGGGTTAACACTGAAGCTTTCTTT.

This chain uses TRBV20-1 with TRBJ2-5, with D possibly matching TRBD1 (7 bases). V dropped 6 bases and J dropped 3 bases, with 14 bases sitting between them. Germline CDR1 is DFQATT and CDR2 is SNEGSKA (reference sequence). The CDR3 length is 13 residues. The CDR3 region has the DNA TGCAGTGCCAGGGGGACTGTAAAAGAGACCCAGTACTTC. Translation: CSARGTVKETQYF.

The V gene is TRBV5-1, the J gene TRBJ1-2; maybe TRBD1 (5 bases). The germline V and J ends were trimmed by 0 bases and 2 bases, with 11 bases remaining between them. The germline V gene encodes CDR1 SGHRS and CDR2 YFSETQ. The CDR3 is 15 amino acids. DNA of the CDR3: TGCGCCAGCAGCTTGGTAGCAGGGCAGAACTATGGCTACACCTTC. Its protein product is CASSLVAGQNYGYTF.

The chain combines TRBV7-9 with TRBJ2-5; 8 bases are shared with TRBD2. Trimming cost V 4 bases and J 3 bases; bases outside gene matches: 10. Germline V lookup: CDR1 SEHNR, CDR2 FQNEAQ (reference sequence). The CDR3 covers 16 residues. The CDR3 spells CASSSNRLAREETQYF. The CDR3 DNA sequence: TGTGCCAGCAGCTCCAACCGACTAGCGCGCGAAGAGACCCAGTACTTC.

This clonotype has a count of ten or more. The genes are TRBV5-6 and TRBJ1-2; D might be TRBD1 (6 bases). Germline assignment: CDR1 SGHDT and CDR2 YYEEEE. The germline V and J ends were trimmed by 4 bases and 7 bases, with 8 bases remaining between them. The CDR3 runs 11 residues. Here the CDR3 DNA reads TGTGCCAGCAGCCACAGGGTTGGCTACACCTTC. Translation gives CASSHRVGYTF.

This clonotype was counted only a few times. The chain carries TRBV4-1 and TRBJ1-1; D is ambiguous. With 0 bases removed from V and 1 base from J, the gap between germline ends came to 12 bases. The CDR3 covers 16 residues. Germline-derived CDR1 and CDR2 are MGHRA and YSYEKL. CDR3 DNA: TGCGCCAGCAGCCAAGATCAGTCTCGGGGGAACACTGAAGCTTTCTTT. This translates into CASSQDQSRGNTEAFF.

V usage is TRBV20-1 and J usage is TRBJ2-7; possible D gene TRBD1, 5 bases. Germline V gives CDR1 DFQATT, CDR2 SNEGSKA (reference sequence). The length of the CDR3 is 12 residues. V was cut by 6 bases and J by 3 bases, with 12 bases left in between. The CDR3, as DNA: TGCAGTGCAGGGGCTGGGAACTACGAGCAGTACTTC. It codes for CSAGAGNYEQYF.

This clonotype showed up many times. V usage is TRBV3-1 and J usage is TRBJ1-5; no reliable D call. Trimming took 0 bases from V and 2 from J, leaving 17 bases between them. This CDR3 comprises 18 residues. Germline-derived CDR1 and CDR2 are LGHDT and YNNKEL (reference sequence). Here the CDR3 DNA reads TGTGCCAGCAGCCAAGATAGCGGCACGCTTATCGGCAATCAGCCCCAGCATTTT. Its protein is CASSQDSGTLIGNQPQHF. The full variable domain, rest sourced from reference TRBV3-1 and TRBJ1-5, is DTAVSQTPKYLVTQMGNDKSIKCEQNLGHDTMYWYKQDSKKFLKIMFSYNNKELIINETVPNRFSPKSPDKAHLNLHINSLELGDSAVYFCASSQDSGTLIGNQPQHFGDGTRLSIL.

The chain is built from TRBV7-2 and TRBJ1-2, with 7 bases fitting TRBD1. The J segment lost 4 bases and the V segment lost 4 bases, leaving 9 bases of the junction unmatched. The CDR3 sequence is 15 residues long. Germline-derived CDR1 and CDR2 are SGHTA and FQGNSA. CDR3 amino acids: CASSSRSTGVYGYTF. The CDR3 nucleotides read TGTGCCAGCAGCTCCCGTTCTACAGGGGTCTATGGCTACACCTTC.